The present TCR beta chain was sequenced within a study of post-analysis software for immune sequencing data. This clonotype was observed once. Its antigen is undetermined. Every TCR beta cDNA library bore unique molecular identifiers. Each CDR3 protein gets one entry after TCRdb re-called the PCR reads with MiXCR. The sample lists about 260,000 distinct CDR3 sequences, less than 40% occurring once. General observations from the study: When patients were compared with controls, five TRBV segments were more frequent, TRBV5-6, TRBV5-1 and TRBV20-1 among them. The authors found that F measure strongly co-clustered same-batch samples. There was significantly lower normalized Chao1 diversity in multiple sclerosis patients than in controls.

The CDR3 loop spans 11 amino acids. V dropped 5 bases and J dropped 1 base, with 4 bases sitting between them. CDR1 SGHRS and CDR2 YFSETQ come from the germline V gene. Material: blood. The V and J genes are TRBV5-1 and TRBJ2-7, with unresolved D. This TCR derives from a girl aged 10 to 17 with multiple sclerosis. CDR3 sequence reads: CASRASYEQYF. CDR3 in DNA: TGCGCCAGCAGGGCTTCCTACGAGCAGTACTTC.